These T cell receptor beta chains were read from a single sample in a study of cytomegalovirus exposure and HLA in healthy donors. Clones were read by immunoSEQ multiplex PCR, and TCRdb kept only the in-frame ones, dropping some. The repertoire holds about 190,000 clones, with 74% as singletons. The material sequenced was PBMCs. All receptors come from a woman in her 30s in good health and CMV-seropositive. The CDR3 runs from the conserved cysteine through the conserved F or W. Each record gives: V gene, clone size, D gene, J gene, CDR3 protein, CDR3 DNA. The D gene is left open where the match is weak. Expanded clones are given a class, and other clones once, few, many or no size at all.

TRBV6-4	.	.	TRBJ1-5	CASSEQPNQPQHF	TGTGCCAGCAGTGAACAGCCAAATCAGCCCCAGCATTTT
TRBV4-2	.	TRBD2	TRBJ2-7	CASSRGTSGSYEQYF	TGTGCCAGCAGCCGGGGGACTAGCGGTTCCTACGAGCAGTACTTC
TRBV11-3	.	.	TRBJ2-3	CASSQRRADTQYF	TGTGCCAGCAGCCAAAGGCGGGCAGATACGCAGTATTTT
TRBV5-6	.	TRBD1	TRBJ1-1	CASSLQGVNTEAFF	TGTGCCAGCAGCTTGCAGGGGGTGAACACTGAAGCTTTCTTT
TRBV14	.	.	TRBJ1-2	CASSPGTFSSYGYTF	TGTGCCAGCAGCCCAGGGACTTTTTCCTCCTATGGCTACACCTTC
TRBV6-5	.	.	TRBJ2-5	CASSYSLQGEVYF	TGTGCCAGCAGTTACAGCTTGCAGGGGGAGGTGTACTTC
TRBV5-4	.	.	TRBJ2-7	CASSDTPAYEQYF	TGTGCCAGCAGCGACACCCCAGCCTACGAGCAGTACTTC
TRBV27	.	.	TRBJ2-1	CASSLSWRHEQFF	TGTGCCAGCAGTTTATCGTGGAGGCATGAGCAGTTCTTC
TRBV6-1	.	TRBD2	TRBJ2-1	CASSEEISGSGSYNEQFF	TGTGCCAGCAGTGAAGAAATTAGCGGGAGTGGGTCCTACAATGAGCAGTTCTTC
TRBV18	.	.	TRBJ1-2	CASSLKQGVYGYTF	TGTGCCAGCTCACTCAAACAGGGTGTCTATGGCTACACCTTC
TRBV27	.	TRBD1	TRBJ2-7	CASSFSPAGTGVGEQYF	TGTGCCAGCAGTTTTTCTCCGGCCGGGACAGGGGTTGGCGAGCAGTACTTC
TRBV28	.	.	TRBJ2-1	CASSSFKLDEQFF	TGTGCCAGCAGTTCTTTCAAATTAGATGAGCAGTTCTTC
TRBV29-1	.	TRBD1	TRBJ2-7	CSVHRWEQGTYEQYF	TGCAGCGTCCATCGTTGGGAACAGGGGACCTACGAGCAGTACTTC
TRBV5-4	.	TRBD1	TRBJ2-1	CASSLGASQGGSEQFF	TGTGCCAGCAGCTTGGGCGCATCCCAAGGGGGCAGTGAGCAGTTCTTC
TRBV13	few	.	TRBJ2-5	CASSPTRIQETQYF	TGTGCCAGCAGCCCGACTCGCATCCAAGAGACCCAGTACTTC
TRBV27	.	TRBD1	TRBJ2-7	CASSLSGGQGGYEQYF	TGTGCCAGCAGTTTATCCGGCGGACAGGGGGGCTACGAGCAGTACTTC
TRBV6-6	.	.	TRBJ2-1	CASGGNNEQFF	TGTGCCAGCGGCGGTAACAATGAGCAGTTCTTC
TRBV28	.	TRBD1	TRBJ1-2	CASSPFTGAVDDYGYTF	TGTGCCAGCAGTCCGTTTACAGGGGCGGTCGACGACTATGGCTACACCTTC
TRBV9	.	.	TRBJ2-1	CASSAFLAGTYNEQFF	TGTGCCAGCAGCGCCTTTCTCGCGGGGACTTACAATGAGCAGTTCTTC
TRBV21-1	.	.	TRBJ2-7	CASSPLATYEQYF	TGTGCCAGCAGCCCACTCGCGACCTACGAGCAGTACTTC
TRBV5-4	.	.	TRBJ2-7	CAIGSSASSYEQYF	TGTGCCATCGGATCCAGCGCGAGCTCCTACGAGCAGTACTTC
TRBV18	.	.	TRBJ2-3	CASSLQGPSTDTQYF	TGTGCCAGCTCACTCCAGGGTCCTAGCACAGATACGCAGTATTTT
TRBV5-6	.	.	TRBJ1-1	CASSLRDTTAFF	TGTGCCAGCAGCCTCCGGGACACCACCGCTTTCTTT
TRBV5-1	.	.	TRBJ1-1	CASSLNTGNTEAFF	TGCGCCAGCAGCCTGAATACAGGGAACACTGAAGCTTTCTTT
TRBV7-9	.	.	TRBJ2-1	CASSLSLASNEQFF	TGTGCCAGCAGCTTGTCTCTAGCGAGCAATGAGCAGTTCTTC